This paragraph covers one T cell receptor beta chain sequence. The same CDR3 arises from other DNA sequences in this sample as well. The entry originates in a study of T cell changes during pregnancy in multiple sclerosis. Method: immunoSEQ multiplex PCR; TCRdb's copy keeps in-frame clones and lacks some. This table holds about 100,000 clones, approximately 90% found once. Sample: peripheral blood, taken in the second trimester of pregnancy. The receptor's source is a female donor with multiple sclerosis, enrolled in a pregnancy study.

CDR3 region: CASSPGLATDTQYF. DNA for the CDR3: TGTGCCAGCAGCCCCGGACTAGCTACAGATACGCAGTATTTT. This rearrangement joins TRBV6-5 to TRBJ2-3; TRBD2 aligns across 8 bases. The CDR3 has 14 amino acids. CDR1 is MNHEY, CDR2 SVGAGI, per germline. V was clipped by 6 bases and J by 3 bases; unmatched bases: 5.